The entry below describes one TCR beta chain. What it recognizes is unknown. This sample is part of a study of T cell repertoires in cytomegalovirus infection. The wider study: Indicated by public TCR beta signatures were CMV infection and matching HLA type.

TCRdb reanalysed the reads using MiXCR and keeps one entry per CDR3 protein. Here the sample spans approximately 500,000 distinct CDR3 sequences, about 15% being singletons. The study's findings and limits: Clonotype analysis showed dominance of the ex vivo response by HLA-C-restricted CMV-specific TCR beta clonotypes.

In germline, CDR1 is LNHDA, CDR2 SQIVND (reference sequence). The CDR3 has 16 residues. J was trimmed by 4 bases and V by 3 bases; bases with no gene match: 4. The sequenced sample was CD8+ T cells from PBMCs. The chain uses TRBV19 and TRBJ2-1, with 12 positions matching TRBD2. This receptor was taken from a human donor in good health (CMV status not recorded). Some clones in this sample may be carry-over from other donors' samples. CDR3 DNA sequence: TGTGCCAGTAGTATCCGACTAGCGGGGGAGTACAATGAGCAGTTCTTC. It encodes CASSIRLAGEYNEQFF.